The 3 T cell receptor beta chains listed next were all sequenced from one sample in a study of blood T cell repertoires in COVID-19. TCRdb's copy holds only in-frame clones and misses some; the assay was immunoSEQ multiplex PCR. The table lists 200,000 to 250,000 clones, 65% to 90% of them singletons. Sequencing used peripheral blood. These TCRs come from a woman aged 45-60 years with acute or convalescent COVID-19.

The chain has TRBV15 and TRBJ1-2; TRBD1 matches at 8 bases. The CDR3 consists of 15 residues. The V gene end was trimmed by 1 base and the J gene end by 1 base; junction bases not matched to a gene: 2. Per the germline V gene, CDR1 is LNHNV and CDR2 is YYDKDF (reference sequence). As DNA, the CDR3 is TGTGCCACCAGCAGAGCAGGGGGCAATAACTATGGCTACACCTTC. This encodes CATSRAGGNNYGYTF. The entire variable domain, with the rest obtained from reference TRBV15 and TRBJ1-2, is as follows: DAMVIQNPRYQVTQFGKPVTLSCSQTLNHNVMYWYQQKSSQAPKLLFHYYDKDFNNEADTPDNFQSRRPNTSFCFLDIRSPGLGDTAMYLCATSRAGGNNYGYTFGSGTRLTVV.

This rearrangement joins TRBV4-1 to TRBJ2-1; 7 bases match TRBD2. The CDR3 spans 17 residues. CDR1 MGHRA and CDR2 YSYEKL come from the germline V gene. The ends lost 0 bases at V and 5 bases at J; junction bases unmatched: 10. The CDR3 here is CASSQEGSGPLNNEQFF. Written as DNA, the CDR3 is TGCGCCAGCAGCCAAGAGGGTAGCGGGCCACTTAACAATGAGCAGTTCTTC.

The V and J genes are TRBV19 and TRBJ1-1, with a tentative D call TRBD1 (5 bases). The V end was cut by 6 bases, the J end by 0 bases, with 11 bases between. Germline loops: CDR1 LNHDA, CDR2 SQIVND (reference sequence). The CDR3 is 14 amino acids. The chain's CDR3 is CASRRGELNTEAFF. In DNA, the CDR3 is TGTGCCAGTAGACGGGGGGAGTTGAACACTGAAGCTTTCTTT.